The present TCR beta chain was sequenced within a study of brain T cells in children with intractable seizures. Study results and limitations: Clones missing pre-surgery may reflect undersampling of that blood sample. Only CDR3 sequence similarity suggested viral specificity, without known HCMV serostatus.

The V segment lost 4 bases and the J segment 8 bases; nucleotides outside the gene matches: 17. The CDR3 is made up of 19 amino acids. CDR1 WSHSY and CDR2 SAAADI come from the germline V gene. Generated by immunoSEQ multiplex PCR, the TCRdb table keeps only in-frame clones and is missing some. The sample contains around 340,000 clones, 85% to 95% of which appear only once. This clone was seen once. Its antigen is currently unknown. Time point described: blood from clinic visit 5 months post-surgery; TSC patient then seizure free. At least one anti-epileptic drug was given before surgery. The sequence came from a boy in the first two years of life with tuberous sclerosis and intractable seizures. The chain employs TRBV10-2 and TRBJ2-1, with TRBD2 identical over 13 bases. Sequencing was performed on peripheral blood, taken roughly 5 months after surgery. DNA of the CDR3: TGCGCCAGCAGTGGGGCGACTAGCGGGAGGTACTTGGGATCTGATGAGCAGTTCTTC. It translates to CASSGATSGRYLGSDEQFF.